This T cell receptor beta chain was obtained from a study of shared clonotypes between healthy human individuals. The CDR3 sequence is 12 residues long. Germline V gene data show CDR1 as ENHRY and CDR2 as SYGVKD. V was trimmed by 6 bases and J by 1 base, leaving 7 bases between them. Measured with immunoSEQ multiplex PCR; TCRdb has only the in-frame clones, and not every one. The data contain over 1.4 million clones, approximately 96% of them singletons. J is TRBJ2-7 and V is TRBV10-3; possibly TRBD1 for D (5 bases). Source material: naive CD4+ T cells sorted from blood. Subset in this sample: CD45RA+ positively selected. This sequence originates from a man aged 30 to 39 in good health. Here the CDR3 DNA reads TGTGCCATCAGGTCAGGGTCCTACGAGCAGTACTTC. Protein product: CAIRSGSYEQYF.